This T cell receptor (beta chain) was recovered during a study of T cells expressing NK-cell markers. Turning to the study itself: The TCR beta repertoires were obtained from sorted CD3+CD56+NKG2C+, CD3+CD56+NKG2C- and CD3+CD56-NKG2C+ T cells.

TCRdb processed the 5' RACE reads again and assigns one entry to each CDR3 protein, with no DNA. The listing contains about 540,000 distinct CDR3 sequences. The sample comprised blood T cells: a sorted CD56 or NKG2C T cell subset, CD4+ or CD8+ T cells, or bulk PBMC T cells (not recorded which). The source is a young man in good health.

CDR3 in amino acids: CAWSGGGDYGYTF. The chain carries TRBV30 and TRBJ1-2. The length of the CDR3 is 13 residues. Germline V gene data show CDR1 as GTSNPN and CDR2 as SVGIG (reference sequence).